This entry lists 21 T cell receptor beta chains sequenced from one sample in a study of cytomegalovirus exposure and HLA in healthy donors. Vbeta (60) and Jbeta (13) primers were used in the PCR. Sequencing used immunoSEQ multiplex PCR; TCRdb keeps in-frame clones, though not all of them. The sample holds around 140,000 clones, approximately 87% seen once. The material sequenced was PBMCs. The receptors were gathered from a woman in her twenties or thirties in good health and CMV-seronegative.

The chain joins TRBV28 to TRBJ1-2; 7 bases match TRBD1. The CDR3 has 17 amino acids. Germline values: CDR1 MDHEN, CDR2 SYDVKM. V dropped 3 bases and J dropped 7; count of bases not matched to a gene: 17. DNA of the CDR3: TGTGCCAGCAGTTTTCCCTACTCACGGGACAGTTCACGTGGCTACACCTTC. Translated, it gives CASSFPYSRDSSRGYTF.

In DNA form, the CDR3 reads TGTGCCAGCAGCCTAGGACAGTCGAGCTCCTATAATTCACCCCTCCACTTT. It translates to CASSLGQSSSYNSPLHF. This chain links TRBV27 with TRBJ1-6, with D possibly being TRBD1 (6 bases). CDR1 MNHEY and CDR2 SMNVEV come from the germline V gene (reference sequence). This CDR3 region has 17 residues. V was shortened by 6 bases and J by 0 bases, with 15 bases between the two germline ends.

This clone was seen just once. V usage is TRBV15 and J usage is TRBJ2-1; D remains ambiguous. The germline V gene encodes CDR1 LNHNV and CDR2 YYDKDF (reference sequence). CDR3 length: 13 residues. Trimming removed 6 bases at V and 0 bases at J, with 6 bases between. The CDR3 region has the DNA TGTGCCACCAGTTCACACTCCTACAATGAGCAGTTCTTC. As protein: CATSSHSYNEQFF.

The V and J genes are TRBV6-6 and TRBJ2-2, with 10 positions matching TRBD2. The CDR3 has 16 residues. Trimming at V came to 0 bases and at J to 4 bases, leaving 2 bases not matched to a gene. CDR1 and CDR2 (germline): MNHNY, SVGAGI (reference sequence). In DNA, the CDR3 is TGTGCCAGCAGTTACTCCAGGACTAGCGGCACCGGGGAGCTGTTTTTT. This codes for CASSYSRTSGTGELFF.

CDR3 sequence: CSASDSFYEQYF. CDR3 sequence (DNA): TGCAGCGCCTCGGACAGTTTCTACGAGCAGTACTTC. This chain links TRBV29-1 with TRBJ2-7; weak D call: TRBD1 (6 bases). With 7 bases removed from V and 3 bases from J, the gap between germline ends came to 13 bases. The CDR3 has 12 residues. Looked up from germline, CDR1 is SQVTM and CDR2 is ANQGSEA.

In nucleotides, the CDR3 is TGTGCCAGCAGTTTATCTGAGTATACGCAGTATTTT. It encodes CASSLSEYTQYF. The genes are TRBV28 and TRBJ2-3; D call uncertain. The V end was cut by 1 base, the J end by 7 bases, with 6 bases between. The length of the CDR3 is 12 residues. Germline CDR1 and CDR2: MDHEN and SYDVKM.

CDR3 in amino acids: CASTTTGGGNEQFF. The CDR3, as DNA: TGTGCCAGCACTACGACGGGGGGTGGGAATGAGCAGTTCTTC. This sequence joins TRBV2 and TRBJ2-1; 7 bases line up with TRBD2. This CDR3 is 14 amino acids long. Germline loops: CDR1 SNHLY, CDR2 FYNNEI. Trimming cost V 7 bases and J 7 bases; bases outside gene matches: 10.

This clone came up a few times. In nucleotides, the CDR3 is TGTGCCAGCAGCCGAGACTACGAGCAGTACTTC. This codes for CASSRDYEQYF. V gene TRBV11-1 combines with J gene TRBJ2-7; unclear D gene. V was clipped by 5 bases and J by 3 bases, with 5 bases between them. Germline V lookup: CDR1 SGHAT, CDR2 FQDESV (reference sequence). The CDR3 has 11 residues.

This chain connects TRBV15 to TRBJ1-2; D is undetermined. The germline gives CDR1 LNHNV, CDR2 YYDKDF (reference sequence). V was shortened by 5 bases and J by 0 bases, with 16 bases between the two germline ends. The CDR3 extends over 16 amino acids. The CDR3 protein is CATSGRGKATNYGYTF. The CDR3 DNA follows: TGTGCCACCAGCGGCCGGGGAAAGGCTACTAACTATGGCTACACCTTC.

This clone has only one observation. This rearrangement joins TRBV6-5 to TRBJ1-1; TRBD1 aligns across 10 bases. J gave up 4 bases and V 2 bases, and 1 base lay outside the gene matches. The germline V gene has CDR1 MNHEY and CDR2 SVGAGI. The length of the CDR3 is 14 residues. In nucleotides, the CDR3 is TGTGCCAGCAGTTACGGGACAGGGGTCACTGAAGCTTTCTTT. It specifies CASSYGTGVTEAFF.

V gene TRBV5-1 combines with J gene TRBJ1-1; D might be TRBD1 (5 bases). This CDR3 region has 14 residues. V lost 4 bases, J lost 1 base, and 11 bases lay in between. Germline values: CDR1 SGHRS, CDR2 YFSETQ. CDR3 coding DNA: TGCGCCAGCAGCCCGACTAGGGGGAACACTGAAGCTTTCTTT. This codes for CASSPTRGNTEAFF.

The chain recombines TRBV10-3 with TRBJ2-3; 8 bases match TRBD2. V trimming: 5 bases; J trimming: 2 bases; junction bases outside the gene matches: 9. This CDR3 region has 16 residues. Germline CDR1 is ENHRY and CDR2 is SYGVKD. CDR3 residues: CAISPREAGATDTQYF. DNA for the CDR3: TGTGCCATCAGTCCCAGGGAAGCGGGAGCCACAGATACGCAGTATTTT.

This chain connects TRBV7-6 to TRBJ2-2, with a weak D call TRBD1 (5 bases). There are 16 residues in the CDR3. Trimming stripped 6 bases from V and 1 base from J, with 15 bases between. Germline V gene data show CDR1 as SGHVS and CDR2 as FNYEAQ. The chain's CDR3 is CASRGGAVKNTGELFF. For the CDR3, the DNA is TGTGCCAGCAGAGGTGGGGCCGTCAAGAACACCGGGGAGCTGTTTTTT.

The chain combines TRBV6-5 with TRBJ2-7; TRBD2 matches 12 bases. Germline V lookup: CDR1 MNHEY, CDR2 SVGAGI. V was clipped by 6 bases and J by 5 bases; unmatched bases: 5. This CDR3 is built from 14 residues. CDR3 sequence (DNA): TGTGCCAGCAGCCGACTAGCGGGAGAACACGAGCAGTACTTC. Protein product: CASSRLAGEHEQYF.

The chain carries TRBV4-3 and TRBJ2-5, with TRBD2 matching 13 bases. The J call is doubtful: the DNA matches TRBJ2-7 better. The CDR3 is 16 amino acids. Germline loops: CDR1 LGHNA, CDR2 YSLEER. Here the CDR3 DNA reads TGCGCCAGCAGCCAGTATCGGACTAGCGGGAGCTACGAGCAGTACTTC. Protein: CASSQYRTSGSYEQYF.

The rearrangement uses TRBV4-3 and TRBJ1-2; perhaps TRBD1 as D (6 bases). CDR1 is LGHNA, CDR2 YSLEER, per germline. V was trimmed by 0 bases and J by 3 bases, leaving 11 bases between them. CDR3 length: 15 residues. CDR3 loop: CASSQDFQGYYGYTF. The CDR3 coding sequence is TGCGCCAGCAGCCAAGATTTCCAGGGGTACTATGGCTACACCTTC.

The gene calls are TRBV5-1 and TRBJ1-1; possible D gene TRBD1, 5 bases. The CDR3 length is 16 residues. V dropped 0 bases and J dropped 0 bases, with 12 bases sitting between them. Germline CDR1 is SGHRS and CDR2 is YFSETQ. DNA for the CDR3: TGCGCCAGCAGCTTGGGAGACAGTAACATGAACACTGAAGCTTTCTTT. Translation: CASSLGDSNMNTEAFF.

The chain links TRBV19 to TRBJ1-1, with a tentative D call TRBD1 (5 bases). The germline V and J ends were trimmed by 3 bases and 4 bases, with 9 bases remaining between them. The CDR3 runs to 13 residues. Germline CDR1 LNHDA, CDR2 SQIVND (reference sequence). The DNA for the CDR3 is TGTGCCAGTAGTATTGGCAGGGTCACTGAAGCTTTCTTT. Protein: CASSIGRVTEAFF. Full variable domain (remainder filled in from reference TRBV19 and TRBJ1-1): DGGITQSPKYLFRKEGQNVTLSCEQNLNHDAMYWYRQDPGQGLRLIYYSQIVNDFQKGDIAEGYSVSREKKESFPLTVTSAQKNPTAFYLCASSIGRVTEAFFGQGTRLTVV.

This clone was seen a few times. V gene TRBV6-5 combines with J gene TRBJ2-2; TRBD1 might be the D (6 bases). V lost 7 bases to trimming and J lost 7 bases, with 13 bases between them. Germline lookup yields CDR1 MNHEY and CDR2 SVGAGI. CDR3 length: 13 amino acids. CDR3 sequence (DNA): TGTGCCAGCACCGCAGGGGCGGGCGGGGAGCTGTTTTTT. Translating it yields CASTAGAGGELFF.

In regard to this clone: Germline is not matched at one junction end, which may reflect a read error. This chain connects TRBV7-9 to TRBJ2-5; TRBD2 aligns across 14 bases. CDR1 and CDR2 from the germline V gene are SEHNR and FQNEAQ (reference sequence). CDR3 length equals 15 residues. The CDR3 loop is CSSRSGLAGEETQYF. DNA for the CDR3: TGTTCCAGCAGATCGGGACTAGCGGGAGAAGAGACCCAGTACTTC.

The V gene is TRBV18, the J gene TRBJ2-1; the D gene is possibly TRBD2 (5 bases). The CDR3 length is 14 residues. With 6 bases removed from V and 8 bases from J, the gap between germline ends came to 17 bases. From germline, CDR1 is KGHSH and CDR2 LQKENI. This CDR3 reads CASSQGTRHDEQFF. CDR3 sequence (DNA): TGTGCCAGCTCGCAAGGAACTAGGCACGATGAGCAGTTCTTC.